This T cell receptor gamma chain was sequenced for a study of gamma-delta T cells after stem cell transplantation. TCRdb called clones from the RT-PCR reads again using CATT. The sample shows a few thousand gamma-chain clones, about 5.3% of them seen only once. The length of the CDR3 is 11 residues. Trimming cost V 6 bases and J 8 bases; bases outside gene matches: 7. Germline CDR1 VTNTFY, CDR2 YDVSTARD (reference sequence). Sequences were obtained from gamma-delta T cells. The chain carries TRGV3 and TRGJ1 or TRGJ2. The receptor's source is a human donor. It is not recorded whose cells these are; they may come from a transplant donor. CDR3 amino acids: CATWYPHKKLF. The CDR3 region has the DNA TGTGCCACCTGGTATCCGCATAAGAAACTCTTT.